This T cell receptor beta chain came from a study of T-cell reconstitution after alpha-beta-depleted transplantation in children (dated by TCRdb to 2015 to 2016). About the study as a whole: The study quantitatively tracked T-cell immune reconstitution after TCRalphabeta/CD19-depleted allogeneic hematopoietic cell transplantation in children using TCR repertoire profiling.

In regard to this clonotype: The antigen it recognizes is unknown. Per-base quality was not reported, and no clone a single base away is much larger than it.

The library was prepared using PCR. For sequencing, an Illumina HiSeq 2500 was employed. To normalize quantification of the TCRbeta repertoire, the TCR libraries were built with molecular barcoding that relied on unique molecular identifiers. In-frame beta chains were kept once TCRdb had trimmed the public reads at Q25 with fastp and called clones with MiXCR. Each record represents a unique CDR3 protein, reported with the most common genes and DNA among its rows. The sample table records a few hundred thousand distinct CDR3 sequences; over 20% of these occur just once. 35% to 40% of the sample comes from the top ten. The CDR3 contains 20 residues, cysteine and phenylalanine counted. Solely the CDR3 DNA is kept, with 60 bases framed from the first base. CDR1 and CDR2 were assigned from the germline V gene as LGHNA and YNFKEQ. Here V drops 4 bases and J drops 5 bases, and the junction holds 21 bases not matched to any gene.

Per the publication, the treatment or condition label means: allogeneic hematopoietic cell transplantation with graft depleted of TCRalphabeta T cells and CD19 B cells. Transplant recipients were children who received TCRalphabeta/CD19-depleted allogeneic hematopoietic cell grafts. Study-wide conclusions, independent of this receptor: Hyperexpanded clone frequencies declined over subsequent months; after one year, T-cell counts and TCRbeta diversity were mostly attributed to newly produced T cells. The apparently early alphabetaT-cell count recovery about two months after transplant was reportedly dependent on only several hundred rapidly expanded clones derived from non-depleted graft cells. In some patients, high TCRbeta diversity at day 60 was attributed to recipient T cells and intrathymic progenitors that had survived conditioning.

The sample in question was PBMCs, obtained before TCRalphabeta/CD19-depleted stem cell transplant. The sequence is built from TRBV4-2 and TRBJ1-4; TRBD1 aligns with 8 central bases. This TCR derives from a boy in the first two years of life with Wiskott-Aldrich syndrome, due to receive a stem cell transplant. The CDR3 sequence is CASSPMTTAKGQGANEKLFF. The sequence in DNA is TGTGCCAGCAGCCCGATGACGACAGCTAAGGGGCAGGGGGCGAATGAAAAACTGTTTTTT.